These 20 T cell receptor beta chains originate from one sample sequenced in a study of T cell repertoires in cytomegalovirus infection (dated by TCRdb to between 2019 and 2020). Reads for this sample came from an Illumina HiSeq 1500. TCRdb applied fastp at Q25 and MiXCR to the public reads, then kept only in-frame beta chains. Identical CDR3 protein sequences are pooled into one entry, listed with their most common genes and DNA. The sample includes some 940,000 distinct CDR3 sequences, with under 40% observed a single time. The ten largest clones add up to 13% of the sample. This specimen's treatment or condition label, interpreted: in vitro stimulation with specific CMV peptide epitopes to enrich CMV-specific T cells. No cognate antigen is known for these TCRs. This specimen consisted of cultured CD8+ T cells from PBMCs, obtained from culture after CMV antigen stimulation. All receptors derive from a human donor in good health (CMV status not recorded). Some clones in this sample may be carry-over from other donors' samples.

The chain has TRBV7-4 and TRBJ1-2; 7 bases match TRBD1. The CDR3 loop spans 14 amino acids. J gave up 5 bases and V 8 bases, and 11 bases lay outside the gene matches. Germline V gene data show CDR1 as SGHVT and CDR2 as SQSDAQ. CDR3 DNA: TGTGCCAGCTCTGAGGGGGCATCAAGTTATGGCTACACCTTC. As protein: CASSEGASSYGYTF.

Note on this clonotype: A single base separates this from a much larger clone, so it may be a read error. The chain joins TRBV27 to TRBJ2-2; D gene unclear. The CDR3 is made up of 12 amino acids. Germline CDR1 and CDR2: MNHEY and SMNVEV (reference sequence). CDR3 residues: CVSSFLTGELFF. Written as DNA, the CDR3 is TGTGTCAGCAGTTTCCTCACCGGGGAGCTGTTTTTT.

Regarding this clonotype: At one end the junction does not follow the germline gene, possibly because of a read error. This sequence joins TRBV6-6 and TRBJ2-1; no clear D. The V gene's germline CDR1 is MNHNY and CDR2 SVGAGI (reference sequence). This CDR3 comprises 17 residues. CDR3 sequence reads: CANSDLIAQTQYNEQFF. In DNA, the CDR3 is TGTGCCAACAGTGATTTAATAGCCCAGACTCAGTACAATGAGCAGTTCTTC.

This chain links TRBV12-3 or TRBV12-4 with TRBJ2-2, with 10 bases aligning to TRBD1. Germline trimming cut 7 bases from V and 7 bases from J; bases unmatched to any gene: 9. The CDR3 runs to 15 residues. The CDR3 reads CASIPGTGVGGELFF. The CDR3 DNA reads as TGTGCCAGCATACCGGGGACAGGGGTCGGCGGGGAGCTGTTTTTT.

V and J are TRBV28 and TRBJ2-3; 9 bases map to TRBD1. Germline values: CDR1 MDHEN, CDR2 SYDVKM. With V trimmed by 5 bases and J by 5 bases, 8 bases remained unmatched. The CDR3 consists of 15 residues. The CDR3 nucleotides read TGTGCCAGCAGTCTCCCGGGACAGGGTGTAGATACGCAGTATTTT. Translated: CASSLPGQGVDTQYF.

In this sample, this clonotype turned up a few times. This chain links TRBV11-2 with TRBJ2-7; 11 bases line up with TRBD2. The junction had 0 bases not matched to a gene; V was cut back by 0 bases and J by 2 bases. Germline lookup yields CDR1 SGHAT and CDR2 FQNNGV. The CDR3 runs to 15 residues. The CDR3 sequence is CASSLELAGAYEQYV. The CDR3 coding sequence is TGTGCCAGCAGCTTAGAACTAGCGGGGGCCTACGAGCAGTACGTC.

V and J are TRBV6-6 and TRBJ2-7; D ambiguous. Germline assignment: CDR1 MNHNY and CDR2 SVGAGI (reference sequence). V was cut by 0 bases and J by 3 bases, with 9 bases left in between. The CDR3 totals 14 residues. The chain's CDR3 is CASSYSDAIYEQYV. The CDR3 bases are TGTGCCAGCAGTTACTCGGACGCCATCTACGAGCAGTACGTC.

V and J are TRBV6-6 and TRBJ1-1; D perhaps matches TRBD1 (5 bases). Germline values: CDR1 MNHNY, CDR2 SVGAGI (reference sequence). The CDR3 totals 15 residues. Trimming removed 2 bases at V and 1 base at J, with 11 bases between. DNA for the CDR3: TGTGCCAGCAGTTACCAGGGTGGTAAGAACACTGAAGCTTTCTTT. Protein: CASSYQGGKNTEAFF.

This clonotype showed up just a few times. The chain employs TRBV27 and TRBJ2-1; the D is unclear. Between the trimmed V and J ends, which lost 1 base and 1 base, there was a span of 8 bases. Germline V CDR1 and CDR2: MNHEY, SMNVEV (reference sequence). The CDR3 runs to 15 residues. For the CDR3, the DNA is TGTGCCAGCAGTTTATTTGGAAAATCCTACAATGAGCAGTTCTTC. Encoded protein: CASSLFGKSYNEQFF.

The J gene is TRBJ2-4, the V gene TRBV9; D uncertain. Germline V CDR1 and CDR2: SGDLS, YYNGEE. Between the trimmed V and J ends, which lost 2 bases and 6 bases, there was a span of 15 bases. The CDR3 spans 15 residues. CDR3 nucleotide sequence: TGTGCCAGCAGCGTCTGGGCTGTCGGTGGAAACATTCAGTACTTC. Its translation: CASSVWAVGGNIQYF.

V usage is TRBV19 and J usage is TRBJ2-7; TRBD1 might be the D (5 bases). V was cut by 8 bases and J by 4 bases, with 18 bases left in between. Germline V gene data show CDR1 as LNHDA and CDR2 as SQIVND (reference sequence). The CDR3 contains 14 residues. This CDR3 is CASRKNDSDYEQYV. The CDR3 nucleotides read TGTGCCAGTCGAAAGAACGACAGTGATTACGAGCAGTACGTC.

The rearrangement joins TRBV6-1 to TRBJ2-7, with a tentative D call TRBD1 (6 bases). Trimming left V 7 bases short and J 3 bases short, with 16 bases between. This CDR3 has 14 residues. CDR1 and CDR2 (germline): MNHNS, SASEGT. CDR3 sequence reads: CASNTPGHLYEQYF. Written as DNA, the CDR3 is TGTGCCAGCAATACCCCGGGACACCTCTACGAGCAGTACTTC.

V gene TRBV11-2 combines with J gene TRBJ2-7; 9 positions match TRBD1. Germline V CDR1 and CDR2: SGHAT, FQNNGV. The CDR3 is made up of 16 amino acids. Trimming removed 2 bases from V and 5 bases from J; junction bases left unmatched: 10. CDR3: CASSLTGTGFFHEQYF. The CDR3 coding sequence is TGTGCCAGCAGCTTAACTGGGACAGGGTTTTTCCACGAGCAGTACTTC. Supplemented by reference TRBV11-2 and TRBJ2-7, the full variable domain reads EAGVAQSPRYKIIEKRQSVAFWCNPISGHATLYWYQQILGQGPKLLIQFQNNGVVDDSQLPKDRFSAERLKGVDSTLKIQPAKLEDSAVYLCASSLTGTGFFHEQYFGPGTRLTVT.

At least ten counts were recorded for this clonotype. This sequence joins TRBV7-6 and TRBJ2-3; D may be TRBD2 (6 bases). The CDR3 loop spans 13 amino acids. CDR1 is SGHVS, CDR2 FNYEAQ, per germline. V was cut by 5 bases and J by 5 bases, with 11 bases left in between. The CDR3 nucleotides are TGTGCCAGCAGCCTACTAGCAGGAGATACGCAGTATTTT. Translating gives CASSLLAGDTQYF.

This clonotype appeared a few times. The chain has TRBV20-1 and TRBJ1-5, with D perhaps matching TRBD1 (5 bases). V was shortened by 6 bases and J by 0 bases, with 24 bases between the two germline ends. This CDR3 is built from 18 residues. CDR1 DFQATT and CDR2 SNEGSKA come from the germline V gene (reference sequence). The CDR3 nucleotides read TGCAGTGCATGGGACGGATCAGGCCCCATTCGTAGCAATCAGCCCCAGCATTTT. As protein: CSAWDGSGPIRSNQPQHF.

The table lists this clonotype with a few counts. The chain combines TRBV2 with TRBJ2-4; D is unclear. V was clipped by 1 base and J by 3 bases, with 13 bases between them. Germline V CDR1 and CDR2: SNHLY, FYNNEI. This CDR3 is 16 amino acids long. Here the CDR3 DNA reads TGTGCCAGCAGTGAAGACGGTTCAAAGGGCAAAAACATTCAGTACTTC. Amino acids: CASSEDGSKGKNIQYF.

V is TRBV9 and J is TRBJ1-2; TRBD1 might be the D (5 bases). From germline, CDR1 is SGDLS and CDR2 YYNGEE. Trimming took off 0 bases at V and 7 bases at J, with 13 bases between the two ends. This CDR3 is 14 amino acids long. The CDR3 loop reads CASSVDGTYSGYTF. CDR3 nucleotide sequence: TGTGCCAGCAGCGTAGACGGGACCTATAGTGGCTACACCTTC.

The rearrangement joins TRBV2 to TRBJ2-3; 12 positions match TRBD1. The junction had 8 bases not matched to a gene; V was cut back by 7 bases and J by 3 bases. This CDR3 is 16 amino acids long. Germline V CDR1 and CDR2: SNHLY, FYNNEI. The CDR3 sequence: CASKEGTGGATDTQYF. As DNA, the CDR3 is TGTGCCAGCAAGGAAGGGACAGGGGGCGCGACAGATACGCAGTATTTT.

The CDR3: CASETGRAPARECTDTQYF. In DNA form, the CDR3 reads TGTGCCAGCGAAACTGGCAGGGCTCCAGCTCGAGAATGCACAGATACGCAGTATTTT. This chain joins TRBV11-3 and TRBJ2-3; D perhaps matches TRBD1 (5 bases). The germline V gene has CDR1 SGHNT and CDR2 YENEEA. This CDR3 spans 19 amino acids. The germline V and J ends were trimmed by 8 bases and 1 base, with 28 bases remaining between them. Filled out from reference TRBV11-3 and TRBJ2-3, the complete variable domain reads EAGVVQSPRYKIIEKKQPVAFWCNPISGHNTLYWYLQNLGQGPELLIRYENEEAVDDSQLPKDRFSAERLKGVDSTLKIQPAELGDSAVYLCASETGRAPARECTDTQYFGPGTRLTVL.

This clonotype appeared a few times. This chain connects TRBV28 to TRBJ2-5; possibly TRBD2 for D (5 bases). Germline V CDR1 and CDR2: MDHEN, SYDVKM. The V gene lost 3 bases and the J gene lost 9 bases, with 14 bases spanning the gap. The CDR3 totals 13 residues. CDR3: CASSFFGKEAQYF. CDR3 in DNA: TGTGCCAGCAGTTTTTTCGGGAAGGAGGCCCAGTACTTC. Full variable domain (rest looked up from reference TRBV28 and TRBJ2-5): DVKVTQSSRYLVKRTGEKVFLECVQDMDHENMFWYRQDPGLGLRLIYFSYDVKMKEKGDIPEGYSVSREKKERFSLILESASTNQTSMYLCASSFFGKEAQYFGPGTRLLVL.